Each of the 19 T cell receptor beta chains below was sequenced from the same sample in a study of human T cells and chemical hapten exposure. TCRdb called the RACE reads again in MiXCR, with one record for every CDR3 protein. Found here are 95,000 to 150,000 distinct CDR3 sequences, 11% of them singletons; the top ten hold 2% to 2.5%. Time point of the sample: patch test 3, about 24 weeks after DPC sensitization. Noted treatment: therapeutic diphenylcyclopropenone sensitization with weekly scalp DPC. This specimen was whole blood, taken in connection with sensitization to the hapten diphenylcyclopropenone (DPC). All receptors derive from a woman in her 50s with alopecia areata. Some clones in this sample may be carry-over from other donors' samples.

This rearrangement joins TRBV2 to TRBJ2-4, with 14 positions matching TRBD2. The V gene's germline CDR1 is SNHLY and CDR2 FYNNEI. The CDR3 length is 18 residues. With V trimmed by 5 bases and J by 0 bases, 6 bases remained unmatched. This CDR3 reads CASSSGTSGGLAKNIQYF. CDR3 nucleotide sequence: TGTGCCAGCAGTTCCGGGACTAGCGGGGGCCTAGCCAAAAACATTCAGTACTTC.

V gene TRBV28 combines with J gene TRBJ2-3, with TRBD1 identical over 11 bases. Germline-derived CDR1 and CDR2 are MDHEN and SYDVKM. The ends lost 6 bases at V and 4 bases at J; junction bases unmatched: 6. This CDR3 is built from 15 residues. CDR3 loop: CASRGEDRGPDTQYF. The CDR3 nucleotides read TGTGCCAGCAGAGGCGAGGACAGGGGGCCAGATACGCAGTATTTT.

The chain recombines TRBV3-1 with TRBJ1-1; D is possibly TRBD1 (5 bases). The length of the CDR3 is 12 residues. Germline CDR1 is LGHDT and CDR2 is YNNKEL (reference sequence). The V end lost 4 bases, the J end lost 4 bases, and 7 bases lay between the germline ends. Here the CDR3 reads CASSLQGTEAFF. DNA of the CDR3: TGTGCCAGCAGCCTCCAGGGCACTGAAGCTTTCTTT.

The chain is built from TRBV7-9 and TRBJ2-7, with D tentatively TRBD2 (6 bases). Germline CDR1 reads SEHNR; CDR2 reads FQNEAQ (reference sequence). V lost 3 bases, J lost 3 bases, and 12 bases lay in between. The CDR3 is made up of 14 amino acids. This CDR3 is CASSLYGTYYEQYF. The CDR3 nucleotides read TGTGCCAGCAGCTTGTACGGGACTTACTACGAGCAGTACTTC.

This chain links TRBV12-3 or TRBV12-4 with TRBJ1-1; 7 bases fit TRBD1. With 4 bases clipped from V and 0 bases from J, the junction kept 8 bases outside the gene matches. This CDR3 contains 16 residues. As DNA, the CDR3 is TGTGCCAGCAGTTCCTTCAGGGGGGTCATGAACACTGAAGCTTTCTTT. This sequence encodes CASSSFRGVMNTEAFF.

With respect to this clonotype: A much larger clone differs from this one at a single base, so this may be a read error. The chain links TRBV6-5 to TRBJ2-6; 9 nucleotides line up with TRBD1. V was clipped by 5 bases and J by 3 bases; unmatched bases: 11. The CDR3 covers 18 residues. From germline, CDR1 is MNHEY and CDR2 SVGAGI. The DNA of the CDR3 is TGTGCCAGCAGTACCACTGGGACAGGGCTGAGTGGGGCCAACGTCCTGACTTTC. Encoded protein: CASSTTGTGLSGANVLTF.

This clonotype was seen only a few times. The chain couples TRBV20-1 to TRBJ1-1; TRBD1 matches 8 bases. Losses at the gene ends were 4 bases for V and 4 bases for J; bases not matched to a gene: 8. Germline CDR1 DFQATT, CDR2 SNEGSKA (reference sequence). The CDR3 covers 14 residues. The CDR3 region is CSAIAGGAITEAFF. The CDR3 DNA reads as TGCAGTGCTATAGCAGGGGGCGCGATCACTGAAGCTTTCTTT.

This clonotype was seen a handful of times. The J gene is TRBJ1-1, the V gene TRBV18, with no clear D. V was shortened by 6 bases and J by 4 bases, with 12 bases between the two germline ends. The germline V gene has CDR1 KGHSH and CDR2 LQKENI. This CDR3 has 13 residues. CDR3 sequence: CASSPQSGTEAFF. CDR3 DNA: TGTGCCAGCTCTCCGCAGTCAGGCACTGAAGCTTTCTTT.

The J gene is TRBJ1-5, the V gene TRBV20-1; D is unresolved. V was trimmed by 4 bases and J by 0 bases, leaving 10 bases between them. Germline assignment: CDR1 DFQATT and CDR2 SNEGSKA (reference sequence). There are 14 residues in the CDR3. The CDR3 nucleotides read TGCAGTGCTAACCGGGCTTATAGCAATCAGCCCCAGCATTTT. This codes for CSANRAYSNQPQHF.

This chain's CDR3 is CASSFESGAYGYTF. The CDR3 DNA sequence: TGTGCCAGCAGTTTCGAGTCGGGCGCCTATGGCTACACCTTC. The rearrangement uses TRBV7-9 and TRBJ1-2; D is ambiguous. Germline values: CDR1 SEHNR, CDR2 FQNEAQ (reference sequence). Trimming removed 6 bases at V and 4 bases at J, with 15 bases between. The CDR3 has 14 residues. Complete variable domain (other parts from reference TRBV7-9 and TRBJ1-2): DTGVSQNPRHKITKRGQNVTFRCDPISEHNRLYWYRQTLGQGPEFLTYFQNEAQLEKSRLLSDRFSAERPKGSFSTLEIQRTEQGDSAMYLCASSFESGAYGYTFGSGTRLTVV.

This clonotype was recorded many times. The V call is TRBV12-3 or TRBV12-4, the J call TRBJ2-3; D is undetermined. The V and J ends lost 5 bases and 6 bases respectively, with 9 bases between them. The CDR3 extends over 12 amino acids. The CDR3 spells CASSTDLDTQYF. CDR3 sequence (DNA): TGTGCCAGCAGTACCGACCTCGATACGCAGTATTTT.

This clonotype was seen repeatedly, ten times or more. V is TRBV7-6 and J is TRBJ2-3; 7 bases map to TRBD2. Germline V gene sequence: CDR1 SGHVS, CDR2 FNYEAQ. The CDR3 contains 17 residues. The V and J ends lost 2 bases and 2 bases, in that order; junction bases with no gene match: 10. CDR3 region: CASSLNLAETFTDTQYF. The DNA for the CDR3 is TGTGCCAGCAGCTTAAATCTAGCGGAGACGTTCACAGATACGCAGTATTTT. Full variable domain (missing parts from reference TRBV7-6 and TRBJ2-3): GAGVSQSPRYKVTKRGQDVALRCDPISGHVSLYWYRQALGQGPEFLTYFNYEAQQDKSGLPNDRFSAERPEGSISTLTIQRTEQRDSAMYRCASSLNLAETFTDTQYFGPGTRLTVL.

There are a few counts of this clonotype. The CDR3 sequence: CASSRGAPDGYTF. The CDR3 DNA reads TGTGCCAGCAGCCGGGGTGCCCCAGATGGCTACACCTTC. This chain connects TRBV6-5 to TRBJ1-2; no firm D call. The length of the CDR3 is 13 residues. V lost 6 bases, J lost 6 bases, and 14 bases lay in between. The germline V gene encodes CDR1 MNHEY and CDR2 SVGAGI.

The J gene is TRBJ1-2, the V gene TRBV2; weak D call: TRBD1 (5 bases). In germline, CDR1 is SNHLY, CDR2 FYNNEI. The length of the CDR3 is 14 residues. Trimming pared 6 bases from V and 3 bases from J, leaving 14 bases between. CDR3: CASSRETVDYGYTF. The DNA of the CDR3 is TGTGCCAGCAGCAGGGAGACGGTGGACTATGGCTACACCTTC.

This chain links TRBV18 with TRBJ2-3; D is unclear. CDR3 length: 13 residues. Germline CDR1 KGHSH, CDR2 LQKENI. Trimming took 0 bases from V and 5 from J, leaving 6 bases between them. CDR3 region: CASSPPMGDTQYF. The CDR3 coding sequence is TGTGCCAGCTCACCACCTATGGGAGATACGCAGTATTTT.

This clonotype was recorded at least ten times. The chain uses TRBV29-1 and TRBJ2-7, with D perhaps TRBD1 (5 bases). The CDR3 runs to 12 residues. V was clipped by 5 bases and J by 2 bases, with 10 bases between them. Germline CDR1 SQVTM, CDR2 ANQGSEA. Here the CDR3 reads CSVQGTTYEQYF. The CDR3 DNA sequence: TGCAGCGTTCAGGGTACGACCTACGAGCAGTACTTC.

This clonotype was detected a few times. The rearrangement uses TRBV15 and TRBJ2-3; D gene uncertain. The germline V and J ends were trimmed by 1 base and 4 bases, with 12 bases remaining between them. Germline V lookup: CDR1 LNHNV, CDR2 YYDKDF (reference sequence). The length of the CDR3 is 15 residues. The CDR3 loop is CATSRGRTYPDTQYF. The CDR3 nucleotides are TGTGCCACCAGCAGAGGTAGAACGTACCCAGATACGCAGTATTTT. Full variable domain (remainder filled in from reference TRBV15 and TRBJ2-3): DAMVIQNPRYQVTQFGKPVTLSCSQTLNHNVMYWYQQKSSQAPKLLFHYYDKDFNNEADTPDNFQSRRPNTSFCFLDIRSPGLGDTAMYLCATSRGRTYPDTQYFGPGTRLTVL.

This clonotype was detected many times. This chain uses TRBV6-1 with TRBJ1-3, with unresolved D. Germline V gene lookup returns CDR1 MNHNS and CDR2 SASEGT. This CDR3 is 14 amino acids long. The V and J ends lost 4 bases and 0 bases respectively, with 7 bases between them. The CDR3 nucleotides read TGTGCCAGCAGTGCATATTACTCTGGAAACACCATATATTTT. Encoded protein: CASSAYYSGNTIYF.

Ten or more counts support this clonotype. CDR3 nucleotide sequence: TGTGCCAGCAGCCAAGAGGGGCTAAGGGCTGAAGCTTTCTTT. Amino acid sequence: CASSQEGLRAEAFF. The chain recombines TRBV3-1 with TRBJ1-1; tentative D call: TRBD1 (5 bases). The CDR3 has 14 amino acids. The V end lost 0 bases, the J end lost 6 bases, and 11 bases lay between the germline ends. CDR1 and CDR2 (germline): LGHDT, YNNKEL (reference sequence).